Below, 3 T cell receptor beta chains from the same sample are listed, as sequenced in a study of post-analysis software for immune sequencing data. Carried by the TCR beta cDNA libraries were unique molecular identifiers. Using its own MiXCR run on the PCR reads, TCRdb lists one record per CDR3 protein. This table holds hundreds of thousands of distinct CDR3 sequences, about 27% found once. The antigens of these receptors remain unknown. Study observations and caveats: Compared with controls, patients had more of five or six TRBV segments, including TRBV5-6, TRBV5-1 and TRBV20-1.

Sequenced sample: blood. These receptors originate from a girl aged 5 to 17 with multiple sclerosis.

This chain uses TRBV9 with TRBJ2-3; 7 nucleotides match TRBD2. The ends lost 0 bases at V and 2 bases at J; junction bases unmatched: 3. Per germline, CDR1 SGDLS and CDR2 YYNGEE. The CDR3 contains 15 residues. This CDR3 is CASSVGLAVTDTQYF. CDR3 sequence (DNA): TGTGCCAGCAGCGTAGGTCTAGCGGTCACAGATACGCAGTATTTT.

The V call is TRBV3-1, the J call TRBJ2-5; TRBD1 matches at 7 bases. The CDR3 is 16 residues long. The ends lost 0 bases at V and 4 bases at J; junction bases unmatched: 8. Germline CDR1 LGHDT, CDR2 YNNKEL (reference sequence). CDR3 protein: CASSQDGAGGLETQYF. CDR3 nucleotide sequence: TGTGCCAGCAGCCAAGACGGAGCAGGGGGTTTAGAGACCCAGTACTTC.

This chain connects TRBV5-1 to TRBJ1-2; D not resolved. CDR3 length: 15 amino acids. Per the germline V gene, CDR1 is SGHRS and CDR2 is YFSETQ. V was cut by 0 bases and J by 1 base, with 10 bases left in between. As DNA, the CDR3 is TGCGCCAGCAGCTTGGATAATGGCGTTAACTATGGCTACACCTTC. Translation gives CASSLDNGVNYGYTF. Drawing the rest from reference TRBV5-1 and TRBJ1-2, the complete variable domain is KAGVTQTPRYLIKTRGQQVTLSCSPISGHRSVSWYQQTPGQGLQFLFEYFSETQRNKGNFPGRFSGRQFSNSRSEMNVSTLELGDSALYLCASSLDNGVNYGYTFGSGTRLTVV.